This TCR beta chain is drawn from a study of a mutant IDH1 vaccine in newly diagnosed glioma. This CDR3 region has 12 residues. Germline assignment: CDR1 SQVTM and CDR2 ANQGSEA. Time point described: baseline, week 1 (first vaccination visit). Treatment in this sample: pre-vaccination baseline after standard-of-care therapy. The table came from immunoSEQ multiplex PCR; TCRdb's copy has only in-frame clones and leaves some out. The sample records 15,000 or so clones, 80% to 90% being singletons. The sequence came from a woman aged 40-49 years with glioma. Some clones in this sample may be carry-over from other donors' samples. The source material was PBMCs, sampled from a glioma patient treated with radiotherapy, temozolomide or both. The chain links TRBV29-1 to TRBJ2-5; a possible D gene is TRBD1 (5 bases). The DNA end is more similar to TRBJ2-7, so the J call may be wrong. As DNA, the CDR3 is TGCAGCGTTGGTGACAGCTCCTACGAGCAGTACTTC. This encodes CSVGDSSYEQYF.